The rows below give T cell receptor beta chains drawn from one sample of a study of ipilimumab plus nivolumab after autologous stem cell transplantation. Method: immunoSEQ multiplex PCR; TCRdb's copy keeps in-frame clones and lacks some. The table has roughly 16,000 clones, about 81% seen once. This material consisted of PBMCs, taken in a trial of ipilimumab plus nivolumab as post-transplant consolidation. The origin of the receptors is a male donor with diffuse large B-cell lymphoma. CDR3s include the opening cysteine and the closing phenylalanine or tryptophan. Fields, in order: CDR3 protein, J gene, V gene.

CASSPGQLSRTSPLHF	TRBJ1-6	TRBV18
CASSHGTSGAETQYF	TRBJ2-5	TRBV28
CASSPSDTQYF	TRBJ2-3	TRBV18
CASSQRAAYGYTF	TRBJ1-2	TRBV5-4
CVRITGTDYEQYF	TRBJ2-7	TRBV7-5
CASSPPFGTGRYNEQFF	TRBJ2-1	TRBV28
CASSKTGDSPLHF	TRBJ1-6	TRBV7-9
CASSQGPRQDNSPLHF	TRBJ1-6	TRBV11-2
CASSYGQFSTDTQYF	TRBJ2-3	TRBV6-6
CASSLPKNTEAFF	TRBJ1-1	TRBV28
CASSIYREINQPQHF	TRBJ1-5	TRBV19
CASSVDGRMNTEAFF	TRBJ1-1	TRBV9
CASSYSGTDVGGYTF	TRBJ1-2	TRBV6-6
CASSVRFWNTEAFF	TRBJ1-1	TRBV5-6
CASSQGTSGGANTGELFF	TRBJ2-2	TRBV4-2
CSARLDTQYF	TRBJ2-3	TRBV20-1
CASSHGQGAGANVLTF	TRBJ2-6	TRBV5-1
CAISGQGFSGANVLTF	TRBJ2-6	TRBV10-3
CASSQLGTDTQYF	TRBJ2-3	TRBV5-1
CASSQAMTTAGELFF	TRBJ2-2	TRBV7-9
CASRKGYGTETDTQYF	TRBJ2-3	TRBV11-2
CASSRGGAGNTGELFF	TRBJ2-2	TRBV7-3
CASSLNLAGYTF	TRBJ1-2	TRBV28
CASKGTGTEAFF	TRBJ1-1	TRBV9
CAWSVRGTTTYGYTF	TRBJ1-2	TRBV30
CASSVTGVNSPLHF	TRBJ1-6	TRBV5-4
CAITAQGLYEQYF	NA	TRBV10-3
CASSSSSTDTQYF	TRBJ2-3	TRBV19
CSVEDVGGELFF	TRBJ2-2	TRBV29-1
CASSLGPETGELFF	TRBJ2-2	TRBV27
CASSRTSGGQETQYF	TRBJ2-5	TRBV6-4
CASSAGQGRVAETQYF	TRBJ2-5	TRBV9
CASSLDGVGAYGYTF	TRBJ1-2	TRBV5-8
CASSFGFQGKETQYF	TRBJ2-5	TRBV7-2
CASSVARLAVNTGELFF	TRBJ2-2	TRBV9
CASSPPTVYEQYF	TRBJ2-7	TRBV18
CASSISDRGSGELFF	TRBJ2-2	TRBV19
CASSLEVGGFPEAFF	TRBJ1-1	TRBV5-1
CASSVEPGQGAFYEQYF	TRBJ2-7	TRBV9
CASSLSSRSSGANVLTF	TRBJ2-6	TRBV27
CASSNNAGWETQYF	TRBJ2-5	TRBV7-7
CASSPSDSLYGYTF	TRBJ1-2	TRBV4-3
CASSLVGGIGANVLTF	TRBJ2-6	TRBV5-1
CATSRELRGGNSYEQYF	TRBJ2-7	TRBV15
CASSLEEGFGKLFF	TRBJ1-4	TRBV7-2
CASSLADTGELFF	TRBJ2-2	TRBV5-1
CASSETGFSETQYF	TRBJ2-5	TRBV25-1
CASSEAGGGPEQFF	TRBJ2-1	TRBV2